The 18 T cell receptor beta chains presented below share a single source sample, sequenced in a study of blood T cell repertoires in COVID-19. Generated by immunoSEQ multiplex PCR, the TCRdb table keeps only in-frame clones and is missing some. The repertoire holds 150,000 to 200,000 clones, with 80% as singletons. Specimen: peripheral blood. All receptors derive from a man in his 60s with acute or convalescent COVID-19.

V and J are TRBV9 and TRBJ2-1; TRBD2 agrees at 9 bases. This CDR3 is 16 amino acids long. V gave up 4 bases and J gave up 3 bases; unmatched junction bases: 8. Germline-derived CDR1 and CDR2 are SGDLS and YYNGEE. The CDR3 DNA follows: TGTGCCAGCAGCCCCGACCTAGCGGGGTTCTACAATGAGCAGTTCTTC. It translates to CASSPDLAGFYNEQFF. The whole variable domain, remainder taken from reference TRBV9 and TRBJ2-1, is DSGVTQTPKHLITATGQRVTLRCSPRSGDLSVYWYQQSLDQGLQFLIQYYNGEERAKGNILERFSAQQFPDLHSELNLSSLELGDSALYFCASSPDLAGFYNEQFFGPGTRLTVL.

The chain combines TRBV25-1 with TRBJ2-7; D gene ambiguous. Germline assignment: CDR1 MGHDK and CDR2 SYGVNS. This CDR3 is 14 amino acids long. V lost 4 bases and J 0 bases, leaving 10 bases between the germline ends. The CDR3 nucleotides read TGTGCCAGCAGTGGGCAGCTAGGCTCCTACGAGCAGTACTTC. Its protein is CASSGQLGSYEQYF.

The genes are TRBV6-1 and TRBJ2-1; TRBD1 agrees at 8 bases. Germline CDR1 is MNHNS and CDR2 is SASEGT. Germline trimming cut 2 bases from V and 4 bases from J; bases unmatched to any gene: 10. The CDR3 length is 17 residues. The CDR3 is CASSESRQGAYYNEQFF. DNA for the CDR3: TGTGCCAGCAGTGAATCCCGGCAGGGGGCGTATTACAATGAGCAGTTCTTC.

The genes are TRBV18 and TRBJ1-1; D may be TRBD1 (5 bases). CDR1 and CDR2 (germline): KGHSH, LQKENI. CDR3 length: 16 residues. Trimming pared 3 bases from V and 0 bases from J, leaving 14 bases between. The CDR3 sequence is CASSPGGGYMNTEAFF. CDR3 nucleotides: TGTGCCAGCTCACCCGGGGGGGGGTACATGAACACTGAAGCTTTCTTT.

On this clone: Compared with germline, one end of the junction differs, possibly owing to a read error. V is TRBV19 and J is TRBJ1-2; D remains unclear. The CDR3 loop spans 11 amino acids. The V gene's germline CDR1 is LNHDA and CDR2 SQIVND (reference sequence). CDR3 nucleotides: TGTGCCAGTAGTATCGGGGAGGTCCGATTCTTC. Translating it yields CASSIGEVRFF.

This clone has just one count. The chain is built from TRBV2 and TRBJ2-1; 14 bases align to TRBD2. Germline CDR1 SNHLY, CDR2 FYNNEI. V lost 6 bases to trimming and J lost 15 bases; unmatched junction nucleotides: 7. This CDR3 comprises 13 residues. The CDR3, as DNA: TGTGCCAGCAGCTGGACTAGCGGGGGGTCGTTGTTCTTC. Amino acids: CASSWTSGGSLFF.

The chain carries TRBV2 and TRBJ2-7; D call uncertain. V was shortened by 4 bases and J by 7 bases, with 8 bases between the two germline ends. In germline, CDR1 is SNHLY, CDR2 FYNNEI. The CDR3 is 11 amino acids. The CDR3 nucleotides are TGTGCCAGCAGTGTATGGAGAGAGCAGTACTTC. The encoded protein is CASSVWREQYF.

In this sample, this clone turned up a few times. The J gene is TRBJ1-2, the V gene TRBV2; 7 nucleotides match TRBD1. Germline V CDR1 and CDR2: SNHLY, FYNNEI. The CDR3 contains 13 residues. With 6 bases clipped from V and 2 bases from J, the junction kept 3 bases outside the gene matches. The CDR3 region is CASSRDSNYGYTF. The CDR3 coding sequence is TGTGCCAGCAGCCGGGACAGCAACTATGGCTACACCTTC.

The chain couples TRBV7-6 to TRBJ1-1; D is unclear. The CDR3 covers 13 residues. CDR1 is SGHVS, CDR2 FNYEAQ, per germline. Trimming took off 4 bases at V and 3 bases at J, with 9 bases between the two ends. This CDR3 reads CASSSWADTEAFF. The CDR3 DNA reads TGTGCCAGCAGCTCATGGGCCGACACTGAAGCTTTCTTT. The entire variable domain, with the rest obtained from reference TRBV7-6 and TRBJ1-1, is as follows: GAGVSQSPRYKVTKRGQDVALRCDPISGHVSLYWYRQALGQGPEFLTYFNYEAQQDKSGLPNDRFSAERPEGSISTLTIQRTEQRDSAMYRCASSSWADTEAFFGQGTRLTVV.

This clone occurred once. This rearrangement joins TRBV11-3 to TRBJ1-3, with D unresolved. CDR1 and CDR2 from the germline V gene are SGHNT and YENEEA. V lost 5 bases, J lost 3 bases, and 14 bases lay in between. The CDR3 length is 15 residues. Here the CDR3 reads CASSRNSGFGNTIYF. The CDR3 region has the DNA TGTGCCAGCAGCCGAAATTCGGGGTTTGGAAACACCATATATTTT.

The chain is built from TRBV7-9 and TRBJ2-1; maybe TRBD2 (5 bases). Trimming cost V 1 base and J 8 bases, with 9 bases left between them. Per germline, CDR1 SEHNR and CDR2 FQNEAQ (reference sequence). The CDR3 is made up of 13 amino acids. CDR3 in DNA: TGTGCCAGCAGCTTAGGAGGGATCGATGAGCAGTTCTTC. This gives the protein CASSLGGIDEQFF. Looking up the rest from reference TRBV7-9 and TRBJ2-1 gives the full variable domain: DTGVSQNPRHKITKRGQNVTFRCDPISEHNRLYWYRQTLGQGPEFLTYFQNEAQLEKSRLLSDRFSAERPKGSFSTLEIQRTEQGDSAMYLCASSLGGIDEQFFGPGTRLTVL.

The gene calls are TRBV1 and TRBJ1-2; the table's D gene call, TRBD1, was not cross checked with the DNA. TRBV1 is flagged as a pseudogene. The CDR3 covers 18 residues. DNA of the CDR3: TGCACCAGCAGCCAACCTAACTTCTGGACAGGGATCTTATATGGCTACACCTTC. Translated, it gives CTSSQPNFWTGILYGYTF.

The V gene is TRBV7-9, the J gene TRBJ2-3; 8 bases line up with TRBD2. Per germline, CDR1 SEHNR and CDR2 FQNEAQ (reference sequence). V gave up 2 bases and J gave up 6 bases; unmatched junction bases: 7. The CDR3 runs to 15 residues. The chain's CDR3 is CASSLNGGAEDTQYF. The CDR3 DNA reads TGTGCCAGCAGCTTAAACGGGGGGGCGGAGGATACGCAGTATTTT.

V usage is TRBV25-1 and J usage is TRBJ1-1; the match to TRBD1 covers 8 bases. The CDR3 spans 14 residues. Germline V gene data show CDR1 as MGHDK and CDR2 as SYGVNS. The junction had 3 bases not matched to a gene; V was cut back by 3 bases and J by 3 bases. This CDR3 is CASSDQGAYTEAFF. For the CDR3, the DNA is TGTGCCAGCAGTGACCAGGGGGCCTACACTGAAGCTTTCTTT.

This chain connects TRBV28 to TRBJ1-2; TRBD1 agrees at 9 bases. The trim removed 2 bases at V and 7 bases at J, leaving 8 bases unmatched. The CDR3 loop spans 15 amino acids. The germline V gene has CDR1 MDHEN and CDR2 SYDVKM. The CDR3: CASSLLRDRAGGYTF. The CDR3 DNA follows: TGTGCCAGCAGTTTACTCCGGGACAGGGCTGGTGGCTACACCTTC.

V is TRBV2 and J is TRBJ1-3; possible D gene TRBD1, 5 bases. Looked up from germline, CDR1 is SNHLY and CDR2 is FYNNEI. The CDR3 is 12 amino acids. V lost 7 bases and J lost 2, with 6 bases in between. As DNA, the CDR3 is TGTGCCAGCACCAGGGCTGGAAACACCATATATTTT. Translating gives CASTRAGNTIYF.

This chain connects TRBV9 to TRBJ2-7, with 9 bases fitting TRBD1. Germline CDR1 and CDR2: SGDLS and YYNGEE. This CDR3 spans 16 amino acids. The junction had 11 bases not matched to a gene; V was cut back by 4 bases and J by 3 bases. CDR3 in DNA: TGTGCCAGCAGCTCCGGGACAGGGCGGGCGTACTACGAGCAGTACTTC. Amino acids: CASSSGTGRAYYEQYF. The full variable domain, rest sourced from reference TRBV9 and TRBJ2-7, is DSGVTQTPKHLITATGQRVTLRCSPRSGDLSVYWYQQSLDQGLQFLIQYYNGEERAKGNILERFSAQQFPDLHSELNLSSLELGDSALYFCASSSGTGRAYYEQYFGPGTRLTVT.

Only a few counts were recorded for this clone. The genes are TRBV9 and TRBJ2-5, with 11 bases matching TRBD2. V lost 6 bases, J lost 2 bases, and 6 bases stayed unmatched. The CDR3 covers 15 residues. CDR1 and CDR2 (germline): SGDLS, YYNGEE. CDR3 region: CASTLTSGAQETQYF. In nucleotides, the CDR3 is TGTGCCAGCACCCTGACTAGCGGGGCTCAAGAGACCCAGTACTTC.